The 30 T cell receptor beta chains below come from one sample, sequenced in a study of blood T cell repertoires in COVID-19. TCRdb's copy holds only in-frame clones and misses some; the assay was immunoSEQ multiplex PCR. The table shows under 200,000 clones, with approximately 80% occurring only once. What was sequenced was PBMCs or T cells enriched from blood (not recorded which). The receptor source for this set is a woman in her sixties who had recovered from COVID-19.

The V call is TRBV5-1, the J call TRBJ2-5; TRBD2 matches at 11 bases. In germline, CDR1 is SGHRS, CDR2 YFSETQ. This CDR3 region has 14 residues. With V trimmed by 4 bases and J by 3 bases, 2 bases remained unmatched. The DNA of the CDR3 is TGCGCCAGCAGCCCGGGACTAGCGGAAGAGACCCAGTACTTC. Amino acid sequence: CASSPGLAEETQYF.

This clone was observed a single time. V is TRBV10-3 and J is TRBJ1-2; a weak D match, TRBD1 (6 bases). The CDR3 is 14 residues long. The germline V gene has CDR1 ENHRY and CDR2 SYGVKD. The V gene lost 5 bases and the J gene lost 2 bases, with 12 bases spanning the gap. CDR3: CAISSRQENYGYTF. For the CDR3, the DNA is TGTGCCATCAGTTCAAGACAGGAGAACTATGGCTACACCTTC.

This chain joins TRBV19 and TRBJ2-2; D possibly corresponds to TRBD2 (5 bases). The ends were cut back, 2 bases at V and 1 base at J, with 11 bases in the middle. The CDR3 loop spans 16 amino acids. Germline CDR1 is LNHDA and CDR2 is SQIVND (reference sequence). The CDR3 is CASSITPTRNTGELFF. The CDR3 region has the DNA TGTGCCAGTAGTATAACCCCAACTAGGAACACCGGGGAGCTGTTTTTT. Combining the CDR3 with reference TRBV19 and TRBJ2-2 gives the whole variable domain DGGITQSPKYLFRKEGQNVTLSCEQNLNHDAMYWYRQDPGQGLRLIYYSQIVNDFQKGDIAEGYSVSREKKESFPLTVTSAQKNPTAFYLCASSITPTRNTGELFFGEGSRLTVL.

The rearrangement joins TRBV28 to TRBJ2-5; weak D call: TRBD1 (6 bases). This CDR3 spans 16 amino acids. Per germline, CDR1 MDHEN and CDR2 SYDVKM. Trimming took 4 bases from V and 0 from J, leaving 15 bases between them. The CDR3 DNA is TGTGCCAGCAGTTCCCACAGGGATAAGGACCAAGAGACCCAGTACTTC. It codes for CASSSHRDKDQETQYF.

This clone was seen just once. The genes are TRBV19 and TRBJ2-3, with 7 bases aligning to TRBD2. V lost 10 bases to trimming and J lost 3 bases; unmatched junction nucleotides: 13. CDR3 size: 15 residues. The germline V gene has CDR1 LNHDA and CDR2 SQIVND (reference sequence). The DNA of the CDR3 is TGTGCCACCACCCGTAGTGGGGGGGGGACAGATACGCAGTATTTT. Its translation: CATTRSGGGTDTQYF.

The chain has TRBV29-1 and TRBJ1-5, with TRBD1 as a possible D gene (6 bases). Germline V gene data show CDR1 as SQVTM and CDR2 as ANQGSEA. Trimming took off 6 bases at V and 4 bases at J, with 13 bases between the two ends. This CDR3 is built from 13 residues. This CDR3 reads CSVEQGSNQPQHF. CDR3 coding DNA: TGCAGCGTCGAACAGGGATCTAATCAGCCCCAGCATTTT.

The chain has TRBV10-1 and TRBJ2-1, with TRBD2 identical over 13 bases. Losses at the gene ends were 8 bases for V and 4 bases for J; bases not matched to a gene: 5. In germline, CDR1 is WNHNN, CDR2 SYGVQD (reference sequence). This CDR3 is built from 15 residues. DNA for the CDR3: TGCGCCAGCTCTACTAGCGGGGGGGGATACAATGAGCAGTTCTTC. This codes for CASSTSGGGYNEQFF.

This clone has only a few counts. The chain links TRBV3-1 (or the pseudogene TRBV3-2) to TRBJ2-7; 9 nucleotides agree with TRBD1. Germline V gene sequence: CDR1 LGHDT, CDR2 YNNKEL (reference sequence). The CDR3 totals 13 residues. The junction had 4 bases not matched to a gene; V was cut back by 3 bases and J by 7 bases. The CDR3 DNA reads TGTGCCAGCAGCCACCGGGACAGGGAGGAGCAGTACTTC. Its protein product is CASSHRDREEQYF.

The CDR3 sequence is CASSQEGAGEHSPLHF. The CDR3, as DNA: TGTGCCAGCAGCCAAGAAGGCGCAGGGGAACATTCACCCCTCCACTTT. This chain links TRBV3-1 (or the pseudogene TRBV3-2) with TRBJ1-6; tentatively, D is TRBD1 (6 bases). Germline V CDR1 and CDR2: LGHDT, YNNKEL (reference sequence). The length of the CDR3 is 16 residues. With 0 bases removed from V and 8 bases from J, the gap between germline ends came to 14 bases.

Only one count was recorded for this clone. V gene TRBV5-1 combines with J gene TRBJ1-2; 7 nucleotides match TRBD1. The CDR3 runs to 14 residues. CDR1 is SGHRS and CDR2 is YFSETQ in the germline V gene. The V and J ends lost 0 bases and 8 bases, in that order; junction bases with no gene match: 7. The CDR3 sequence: CASSLEGQQGGYTF. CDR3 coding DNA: TGCGCCAGCAGCTTGGAGGGACAGCAAGGCGGCTACACCTTC. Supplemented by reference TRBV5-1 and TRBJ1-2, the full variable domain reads KAGVTQTPRYLIKTRGQQVTLSCSPISGHRSVSWYQQTPGQGLQFLFEYFSETQRNKGNFPGRFSGRQFSNSRSEMNVSTLELGDSALYLCASSLEGQQGGYTFGSGTRLTVV.

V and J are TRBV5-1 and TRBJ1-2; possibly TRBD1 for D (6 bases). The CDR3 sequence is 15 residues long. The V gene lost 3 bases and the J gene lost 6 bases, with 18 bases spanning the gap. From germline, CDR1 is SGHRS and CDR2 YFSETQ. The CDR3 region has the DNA TGCGCCAGCAGCTCCGCAGGGGCCCCCAAGGATGGCTACACCTTC. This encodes CASSSAGAPKDGYTF.

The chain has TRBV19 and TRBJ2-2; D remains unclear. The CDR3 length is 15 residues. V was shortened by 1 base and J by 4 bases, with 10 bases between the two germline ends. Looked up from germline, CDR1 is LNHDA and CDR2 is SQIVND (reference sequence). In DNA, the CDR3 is TGTGCCAGTAGTATAGGCGCCAGGATCACCGGGGAGCTGTTTTTT. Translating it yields CASSIGARITGELFF.

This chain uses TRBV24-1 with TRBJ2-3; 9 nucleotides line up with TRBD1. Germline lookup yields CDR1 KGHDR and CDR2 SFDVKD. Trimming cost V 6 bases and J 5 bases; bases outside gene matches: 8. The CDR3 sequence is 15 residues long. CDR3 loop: CATSPGQGPGDTQYF. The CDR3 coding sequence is TGTGCCACCAGTCCGGGACAGGGTCCAGGAGATACGCAGTATTTT.

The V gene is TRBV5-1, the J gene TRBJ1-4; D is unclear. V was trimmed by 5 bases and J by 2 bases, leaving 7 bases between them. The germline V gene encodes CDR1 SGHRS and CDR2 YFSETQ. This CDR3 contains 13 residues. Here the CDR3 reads CASREGTNEKLFF. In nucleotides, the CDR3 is TGCGCCAGCAGGGAGGGCACTAATGAAAAACTGTTTTTT.

The DNA for the CDR3 is TGCAGCGTTGAAGATAATCGCAGGGGCGAGCAGTACTTC. Protein sequence: CSVEDNRRGEQYF. The chain has TRBV29-1 and TRBJ2-7; tentative D call: TRBD1 (6 bases). Germline CDR1 and CDR2: SQVTM and ANQGSEA. This CDR3 spans 13 amino acids. The ends were cut back, 0 bases at V and 6 bases at J, with 12 bases in the middle.

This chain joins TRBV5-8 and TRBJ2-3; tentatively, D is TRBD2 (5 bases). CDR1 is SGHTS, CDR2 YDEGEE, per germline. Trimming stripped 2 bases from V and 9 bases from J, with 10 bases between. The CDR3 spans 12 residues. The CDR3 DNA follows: TGTGCCAGCAGCTTAACTAGTTCGACGCAGTATTTT. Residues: CASSLTSSTQYF. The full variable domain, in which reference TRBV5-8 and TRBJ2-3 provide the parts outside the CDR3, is EAGVTQSPTHLIKTRGQQATLRCSPISGHTSVYWYQQALGLGLQFLLWYDEGEERNRGNFPPRFSGRQFPNYSSELNVNALELEDSALYLCASSLTSSTQYFGPGTRLTVL.

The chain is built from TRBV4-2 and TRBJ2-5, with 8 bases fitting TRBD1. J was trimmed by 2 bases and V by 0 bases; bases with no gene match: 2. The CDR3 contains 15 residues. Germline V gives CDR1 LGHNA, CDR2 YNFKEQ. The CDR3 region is CASSQETGVQETQYF. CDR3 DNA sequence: TGTGCCAGCAGCCAAGAGACAGGGGTGCAAGAGACCCAGTACTTC.

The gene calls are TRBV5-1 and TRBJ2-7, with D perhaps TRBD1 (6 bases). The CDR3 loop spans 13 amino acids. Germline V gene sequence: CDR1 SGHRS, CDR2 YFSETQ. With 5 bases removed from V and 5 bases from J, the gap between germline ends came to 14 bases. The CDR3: CASRTDRMDEQYF. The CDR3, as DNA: TGCGCCAGCAGGACGGACAGAATGGACGAGCAGTACTTC.

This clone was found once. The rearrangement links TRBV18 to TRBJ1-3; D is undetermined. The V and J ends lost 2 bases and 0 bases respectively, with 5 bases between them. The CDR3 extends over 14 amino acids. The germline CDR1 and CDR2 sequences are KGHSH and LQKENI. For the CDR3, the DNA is TGTGCCAGCTCACCATACAGCTCTGGAAACACCATATATTTT. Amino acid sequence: CASSPYSSGNTIYF.

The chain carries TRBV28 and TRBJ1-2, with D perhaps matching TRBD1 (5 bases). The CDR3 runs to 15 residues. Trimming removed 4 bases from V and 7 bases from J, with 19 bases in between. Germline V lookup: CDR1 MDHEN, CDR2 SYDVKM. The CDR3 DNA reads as TGTGCCAGCAGTTCCGCCCGGGCGAATAGGGGTGGCTACACCTTC. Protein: CASSSARANRGGYTF.

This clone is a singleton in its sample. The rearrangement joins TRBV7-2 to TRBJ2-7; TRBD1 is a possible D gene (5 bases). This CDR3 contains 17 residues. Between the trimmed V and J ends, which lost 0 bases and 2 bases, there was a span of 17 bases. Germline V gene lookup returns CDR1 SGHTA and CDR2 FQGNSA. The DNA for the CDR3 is TGTGCCAGCAGCTTAGCAGTAGATAACAGGTCCCCCTACGAGCAGTACTTC. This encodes CASSLAVDNRSPYEQYF.

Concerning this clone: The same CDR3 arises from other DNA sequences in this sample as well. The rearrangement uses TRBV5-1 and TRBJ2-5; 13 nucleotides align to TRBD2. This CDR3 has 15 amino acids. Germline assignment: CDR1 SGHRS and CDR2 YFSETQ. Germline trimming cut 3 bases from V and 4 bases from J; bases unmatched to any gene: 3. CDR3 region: CASSWTSGSGETQYF. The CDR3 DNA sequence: TGCGCCAGCAGCTGGACTAGCGGGAGTGGAGAGACCCAGTACTTC.

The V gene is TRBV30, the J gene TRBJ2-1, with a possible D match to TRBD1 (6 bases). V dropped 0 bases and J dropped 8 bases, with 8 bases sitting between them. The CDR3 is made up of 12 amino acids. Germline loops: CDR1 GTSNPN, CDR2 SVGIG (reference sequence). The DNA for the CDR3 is TGTGCCTGGAGTGTACAGGGCGATGAGCAGTTCTTC. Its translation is CAWSVQGDEQFF. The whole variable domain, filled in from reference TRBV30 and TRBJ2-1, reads SQTIHQWPATLVQPVGSPLSLECTVEGTSNPNLYWYRQAAGRGLQLLFYSVGIGQISSEVPQNLSASRPQDRQFILSSKKLLLSDSGFYLCAWSVQGDEQFFGPGTRLTVL.

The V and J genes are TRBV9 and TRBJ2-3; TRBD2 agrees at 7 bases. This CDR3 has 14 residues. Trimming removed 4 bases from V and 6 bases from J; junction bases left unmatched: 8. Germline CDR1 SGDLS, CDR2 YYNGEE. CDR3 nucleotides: TGTGCCAGCAGCCCTTTTTTCGGGAGGGATACGCAGTATTTT. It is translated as CASSPFFGRDTQYF.

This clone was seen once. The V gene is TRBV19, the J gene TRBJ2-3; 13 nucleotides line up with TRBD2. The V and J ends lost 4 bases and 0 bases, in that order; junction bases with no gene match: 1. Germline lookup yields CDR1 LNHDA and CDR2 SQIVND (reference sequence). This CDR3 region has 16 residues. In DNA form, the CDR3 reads TGTGCCAGTAGTAGGACTAGCGGGGGAAGCACAGATACGCAGTATTTT. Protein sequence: CASSRTSGGSTDTQYF.

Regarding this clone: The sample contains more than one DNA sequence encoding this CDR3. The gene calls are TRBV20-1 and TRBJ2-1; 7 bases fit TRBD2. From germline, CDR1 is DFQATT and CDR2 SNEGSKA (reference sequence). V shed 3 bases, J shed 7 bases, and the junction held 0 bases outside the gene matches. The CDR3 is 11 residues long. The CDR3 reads CSARGGNEQFF. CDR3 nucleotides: TGCAGTGCTAGGGGAGGGAATGAGCAGTTCTTC.

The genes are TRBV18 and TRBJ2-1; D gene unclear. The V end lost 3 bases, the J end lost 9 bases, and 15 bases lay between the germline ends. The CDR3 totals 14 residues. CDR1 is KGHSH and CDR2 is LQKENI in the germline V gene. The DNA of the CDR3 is TGTGCCAGCTCACCCCCCTATAGTTCCGCTGAGCAGTTCTTC. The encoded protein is CASSPPYSSAEQFF.

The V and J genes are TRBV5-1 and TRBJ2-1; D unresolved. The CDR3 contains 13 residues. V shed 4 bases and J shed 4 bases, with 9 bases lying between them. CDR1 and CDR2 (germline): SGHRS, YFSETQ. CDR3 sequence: CASSPDTYNEQFF. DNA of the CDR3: TGCGCCAGCAGCCCCGACACTTACAATGAGCAGTTCTTC.

The CDR3 protein is CASSPSYSHEQYF. The CDR3 coding sequence is TGTGCCAGCAGCCCGTCTTACAGCCACGAGCAGTACTTC. The rearrangement uses TRBV7-3 and TRBJ2-7; D not resolved. This CDR3 is 13 amino acids long. The V gene's germline CDR1 is SGHTA and CDR2 FQGTGA. Trimming shortened V by 5 bases and J by 5 bases, and 13 bases separated the two germline ends.

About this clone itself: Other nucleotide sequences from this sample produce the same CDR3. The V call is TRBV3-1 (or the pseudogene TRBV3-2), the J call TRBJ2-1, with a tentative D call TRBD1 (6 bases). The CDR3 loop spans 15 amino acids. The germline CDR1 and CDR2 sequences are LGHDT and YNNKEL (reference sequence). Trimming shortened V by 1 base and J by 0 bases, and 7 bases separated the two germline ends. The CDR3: CASSQGGPSYNEQFF. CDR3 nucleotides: TGTGCCAGCAGCCAAGGGGGGCCCTCCTACAATGAGCAGTTCTTC.